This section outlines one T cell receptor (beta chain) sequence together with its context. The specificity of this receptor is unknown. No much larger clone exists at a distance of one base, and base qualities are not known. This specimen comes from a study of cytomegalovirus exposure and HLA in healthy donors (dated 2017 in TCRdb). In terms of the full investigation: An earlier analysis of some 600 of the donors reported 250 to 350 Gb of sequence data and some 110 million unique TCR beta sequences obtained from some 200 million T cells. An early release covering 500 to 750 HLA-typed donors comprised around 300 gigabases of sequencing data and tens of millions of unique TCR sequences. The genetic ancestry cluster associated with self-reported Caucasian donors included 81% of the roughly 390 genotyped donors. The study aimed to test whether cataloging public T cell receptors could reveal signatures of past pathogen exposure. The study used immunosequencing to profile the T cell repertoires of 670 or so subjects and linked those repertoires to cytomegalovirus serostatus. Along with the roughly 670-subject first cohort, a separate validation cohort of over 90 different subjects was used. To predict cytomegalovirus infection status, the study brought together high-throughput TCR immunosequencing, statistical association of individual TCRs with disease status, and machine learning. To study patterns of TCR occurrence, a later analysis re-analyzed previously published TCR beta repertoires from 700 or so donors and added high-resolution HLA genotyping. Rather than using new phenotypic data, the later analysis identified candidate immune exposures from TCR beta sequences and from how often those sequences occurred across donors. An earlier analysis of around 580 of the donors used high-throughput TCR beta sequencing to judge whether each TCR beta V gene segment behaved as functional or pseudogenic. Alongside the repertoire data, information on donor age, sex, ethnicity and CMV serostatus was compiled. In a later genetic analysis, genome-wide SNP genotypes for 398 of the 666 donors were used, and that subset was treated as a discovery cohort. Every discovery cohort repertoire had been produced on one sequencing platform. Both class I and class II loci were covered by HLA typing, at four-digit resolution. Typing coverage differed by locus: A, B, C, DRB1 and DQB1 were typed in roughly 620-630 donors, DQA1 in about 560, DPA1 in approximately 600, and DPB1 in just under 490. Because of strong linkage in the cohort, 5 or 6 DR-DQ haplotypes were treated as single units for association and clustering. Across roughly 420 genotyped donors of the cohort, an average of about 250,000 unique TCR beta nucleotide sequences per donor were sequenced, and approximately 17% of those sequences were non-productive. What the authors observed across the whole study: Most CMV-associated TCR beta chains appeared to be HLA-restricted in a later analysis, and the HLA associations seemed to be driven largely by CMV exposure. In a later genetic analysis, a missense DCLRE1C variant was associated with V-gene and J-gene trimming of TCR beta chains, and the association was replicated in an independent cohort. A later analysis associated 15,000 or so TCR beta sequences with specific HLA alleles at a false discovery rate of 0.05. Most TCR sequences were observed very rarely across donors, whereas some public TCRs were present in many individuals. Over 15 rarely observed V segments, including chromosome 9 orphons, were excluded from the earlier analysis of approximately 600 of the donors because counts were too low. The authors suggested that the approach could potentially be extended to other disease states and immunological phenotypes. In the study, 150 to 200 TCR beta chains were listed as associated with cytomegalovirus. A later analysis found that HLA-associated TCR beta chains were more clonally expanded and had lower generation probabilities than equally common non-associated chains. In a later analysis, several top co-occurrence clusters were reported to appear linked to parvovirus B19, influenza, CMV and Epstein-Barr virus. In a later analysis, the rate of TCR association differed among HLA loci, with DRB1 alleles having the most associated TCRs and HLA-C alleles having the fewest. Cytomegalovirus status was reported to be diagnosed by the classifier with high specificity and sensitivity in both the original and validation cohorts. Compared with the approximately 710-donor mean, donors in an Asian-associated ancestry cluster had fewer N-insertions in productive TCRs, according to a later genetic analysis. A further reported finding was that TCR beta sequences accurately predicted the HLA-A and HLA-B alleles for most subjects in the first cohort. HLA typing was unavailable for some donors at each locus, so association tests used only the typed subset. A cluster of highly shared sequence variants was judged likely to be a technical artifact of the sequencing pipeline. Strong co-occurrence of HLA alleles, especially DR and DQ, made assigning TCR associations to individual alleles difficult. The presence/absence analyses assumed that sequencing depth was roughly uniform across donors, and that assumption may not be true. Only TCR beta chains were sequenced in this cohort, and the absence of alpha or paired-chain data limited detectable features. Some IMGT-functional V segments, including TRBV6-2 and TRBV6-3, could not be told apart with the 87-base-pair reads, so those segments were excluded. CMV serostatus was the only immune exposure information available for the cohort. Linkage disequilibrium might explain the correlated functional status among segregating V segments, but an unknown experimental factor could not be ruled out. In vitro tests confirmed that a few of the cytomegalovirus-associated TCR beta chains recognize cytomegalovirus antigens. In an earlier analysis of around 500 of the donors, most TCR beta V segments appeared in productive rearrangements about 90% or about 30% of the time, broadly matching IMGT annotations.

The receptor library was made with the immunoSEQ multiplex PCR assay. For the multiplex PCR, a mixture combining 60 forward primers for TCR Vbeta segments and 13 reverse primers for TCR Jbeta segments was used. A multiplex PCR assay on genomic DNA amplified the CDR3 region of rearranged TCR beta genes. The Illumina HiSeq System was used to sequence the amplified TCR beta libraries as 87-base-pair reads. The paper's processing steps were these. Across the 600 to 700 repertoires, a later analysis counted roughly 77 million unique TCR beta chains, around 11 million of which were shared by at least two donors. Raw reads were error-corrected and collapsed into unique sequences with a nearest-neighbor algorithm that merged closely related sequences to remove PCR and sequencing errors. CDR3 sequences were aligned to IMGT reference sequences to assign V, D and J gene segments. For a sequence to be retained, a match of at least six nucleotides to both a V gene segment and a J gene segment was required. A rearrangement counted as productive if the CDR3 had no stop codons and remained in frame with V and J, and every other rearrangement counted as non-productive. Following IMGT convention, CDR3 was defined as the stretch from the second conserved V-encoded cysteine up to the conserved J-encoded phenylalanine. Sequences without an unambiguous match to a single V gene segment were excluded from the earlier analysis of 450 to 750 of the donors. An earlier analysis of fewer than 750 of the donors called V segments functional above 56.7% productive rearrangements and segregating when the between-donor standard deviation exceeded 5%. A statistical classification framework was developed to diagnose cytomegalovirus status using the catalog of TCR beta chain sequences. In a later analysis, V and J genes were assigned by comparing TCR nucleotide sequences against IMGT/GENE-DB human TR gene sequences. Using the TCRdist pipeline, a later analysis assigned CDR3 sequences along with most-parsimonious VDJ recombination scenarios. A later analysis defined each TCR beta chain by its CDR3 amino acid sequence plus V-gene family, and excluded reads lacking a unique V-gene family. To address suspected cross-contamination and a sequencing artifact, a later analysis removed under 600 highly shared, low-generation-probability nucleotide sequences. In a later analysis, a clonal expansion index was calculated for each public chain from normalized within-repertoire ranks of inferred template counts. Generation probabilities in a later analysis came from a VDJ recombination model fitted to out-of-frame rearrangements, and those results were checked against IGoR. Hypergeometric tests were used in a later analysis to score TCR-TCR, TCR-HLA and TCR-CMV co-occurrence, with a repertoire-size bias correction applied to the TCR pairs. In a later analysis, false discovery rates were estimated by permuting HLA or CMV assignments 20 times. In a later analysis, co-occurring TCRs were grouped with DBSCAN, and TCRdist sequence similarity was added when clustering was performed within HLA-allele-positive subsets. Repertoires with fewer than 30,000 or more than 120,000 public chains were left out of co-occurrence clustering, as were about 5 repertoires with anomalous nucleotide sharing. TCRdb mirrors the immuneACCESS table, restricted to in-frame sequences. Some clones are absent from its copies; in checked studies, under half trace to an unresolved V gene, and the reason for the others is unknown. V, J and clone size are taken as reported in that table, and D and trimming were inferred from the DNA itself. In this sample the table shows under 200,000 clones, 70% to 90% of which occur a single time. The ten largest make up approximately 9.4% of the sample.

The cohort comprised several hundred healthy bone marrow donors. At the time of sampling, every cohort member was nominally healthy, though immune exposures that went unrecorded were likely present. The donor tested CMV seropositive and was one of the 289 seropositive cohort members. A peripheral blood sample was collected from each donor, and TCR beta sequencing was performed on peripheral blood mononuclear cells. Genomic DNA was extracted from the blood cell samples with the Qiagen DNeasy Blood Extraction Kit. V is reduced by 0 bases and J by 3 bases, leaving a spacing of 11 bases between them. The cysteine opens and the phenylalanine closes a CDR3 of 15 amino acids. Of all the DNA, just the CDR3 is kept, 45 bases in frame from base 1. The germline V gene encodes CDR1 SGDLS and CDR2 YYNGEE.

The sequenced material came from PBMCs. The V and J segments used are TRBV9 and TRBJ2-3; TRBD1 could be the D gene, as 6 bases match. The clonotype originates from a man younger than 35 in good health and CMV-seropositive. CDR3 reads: CASSVGGGYTDTQYF. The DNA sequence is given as TGTGCCAGCAGCGTAGGTGGGGGCTATACAGATACGCAGTATTTT.